A selection of T cell receptor beta chains follows, all from one sample in a study of blood T cell repertoires in COVID-19. TCRdb keeps only in-frame clones here, not all; method: immunoSEQ multiplex PCR. This table has hundreds of thousands of clones, about 85% appearing once. What was sequenced was peripheral blood. Receptor source: a man aged 18-30 years with active or convalescent COVID-19. CDR3s include the opening cysteine and the closing phenylalanine or tryptophan. A D gene is named only where the DNA matches it firmly. Part of the rows lack a size; the others show once, few, many or a class for expanded clones.

TRBJ1-2 NA TRBV28 NA CASRGEINYGYTF TGTGCCAGCAGAGGAGAGATTAACTATGGCTACACCTTC
TRBJ2-5 NA TRBV12-3/TRBV12-4 NA CASSFNRETQYF TGTGCCAGCAGTTTCAATCGGGAGACCCAGTACTTC
TRBJ2-7 NA TRBV13 NA CASSLTSEQYF TGTGCCAGCAGTTTAACTTCCGAGCAGTACTTC
TRBJ2-4 TRBD2 TRBV20-1 NA CSASLQRGVRYF TGCAGTGCTAGTCTTCAGCGGGGGGTTAGGTACTTC
TRBJ2-1 NA TRBV3-1/TRBV3-2 NA CASSSPTRSSYNEQFF TGTGCCAGCAGCTCGCCTACGAGGAGCTCCTACAATGAGCAGTTCTTC
TRBJ2-1 NA TRBV5-5 NA CASSPSGGPGVHEQFF TGTGCCAGCAGCCCCTCAGGAGGGCCGGGCGTACATGAGCAGTTCTTC
TRBJ2-3 TRBD2 TRBV6-5 NA CASSPTSALGDTQYF TGTGCCAGCAGTCCGACTAGCGCGTTAGGGGATACGCAGTATTTT
TRBJ2-7 TRBD1 TRBV7-2 NA CASSKASRGNSYEQYF TGTGCCAGCAGCAAGGCGTCCAGGGGGAATTCCTACGAGCAGTACTTC
TRBJ2-7 TRBD1 TRBV5-6 NA CASSLEGTGGKQYF TGTGCCAGCAGCTTGGAGGGGACAGGGGGCAAGCAGTACTTC
TRBJ1-2 NA TRBV19 NA CASSIPDRKFNYGYTF TGTGCCAGTAGTATACCCGACAGGAAATTTAACTATGGCTACACCTTC
TRBJ1-5 TRBD1 TRBV6-5 NA CATDRGQWQPQHF TGTGCCACCGACAGGGGGCAATGGCAGCCCCAGCATTTT
TRBJ2-3 NA TRBV15 NA CATSRIKRTDTQYF TGTGCCACCAGCAGAATAAAACGGACAGATACGCAGTATTTT
TRBJ1-6 NA TRBV7-8 NA CASSLGPRSLHF TGTGCCAGCAGCTTAGGCCCTAGATCCCTCCACTTT
TRBJ1-4 TRBD1 TRBV5-1 NA CASSFGQGGEKLFF TGCGCCAGCAGCTTTGGACAGGGAGGAGAAAAACTGTTTTTT
TRBJ1-5 NA TRBV9 NA CASSVSESSNQPQHF TGTGCCAGCAGCGTATCGGAGTCTAGCAATCAGCCCCAGCATTTT
TRBJ2-1 TRBD1 TRBV6-2/TRBV6-3 NA CASSPRQGGEQFF TGTGCCAGCAGTCCACGACAGGGCGGTGAGCAGTTCTTC
TRBJ2-6 TRBD1 TRBV5-1 NA CASRYSTWTGTSGANVLTF TGCGCCAGCAGGTATTCTACCTGGACAGGGACCTCTGGGGCCAACGTCCTGACTTTC
TRBJ2-3 TRBD2 TRBV2 NA CASKGLAGYTDTQYF TGTGCCAGCAAAGGACTAGCGGGGTACACAGATACGCAGTATTTT
TRBJ2-3 NA TRBV7-3 NA CASSFARERDTQYF TGTGCCAGCAGCTTCGCCCGGGAGAGGGATACGCAGTATTTT
TRBJ2-1 TRBD2 TRBV6-2/TRBV6-3 NA CASSNYRGLAGPYNEQFF TGTGCCAGCAGTAACTACCGCGGACTAGCGGGGCCCTACAATGAGCAGTTCTTC
TRBJ2-7 TRBD1 TRBV19 NA CASSKPGQGSYEQYF TGTGCCAGTAGCAAACCGGGACAGGGGTCCTACGAGCAGTACTTC
TRBJ1-6 NA TRBV20-1 few CSASVGRVSPLHF TGCAGTGCTAGTGTGGGCCGAGTATCACCCCTCCACTTT
TRBJ1-2 NA TRBV11-2 NA CASSPTTATYGYTF TGTGCCAGCAGCCCCACGACAGCTACTTATGGCTACACCTTC
TRBJ2-1 NA TRBV12-3/TRBV12-4 NA CASSAENEQFF TGTGCCAGCAGTGCCGAGAATGAGCAGTTCTTC
TRBJ1-6 NA TRBV28 few CASRRGFNSPLHF TGTGCCAGCAGAAGGGGGTTTAATTCACCCCTCCACTTT
TRBJ2-2 TRBD2 TRBV19 NA CASSRLAGVSNTGELFF TGTGCCAGTAGTAGACTAGCGGGAGTGAGCAACACCGGGGAGCTGTTTTTT
TRBJ1-4 NA TRBV6-6 NA CASRAHDSQEAKLFF TGTGCCAGCAGGGCACACGACAGCCAAGAGGCAAAACTGTTTTTT
TRBJ2-1 TRBD2 TRBV6-5 NA CASKDIAGGNEQFF TGTGCCAGCAAGGATATAGCGGGAGGAAATGAGCAGTTCTTC
TRBJ1-5 NA TRBV6-5 NA CASSTNGGSNQPQHF TGTGCCAGCAGTACTAACGGTGGGAGCAATCAGCCCCAGCATTTT
TRBJ1-2 NA TRBV18 NA CASSPATGNYIYGYTF TGTGCCAGCTCACCCGCGACAGGCAATTATATCTATGGCTACACCTTC
TRBJ1-2 TRBD1 TRBV5-4 NA CASSLRQGDGGYTF TGTGCCAGCAGCTTGCGACAGGGAGACGGTGGCTACACCTTC
TRBJ2-1 NA TRBV9 NA CASSVAGVNNEQFF TGTGCCAGCAGCGTAGCGGGGGTTAACAATGAGCAGTTCTTC
TRBJ2-1 TRBD2 TRBV6-5 few CAIRLAGGFNEQFF TGTGCCATACGACTAGCGGGAGGCTTTAATGAGCAGTTCTTC
TRBJ1-1 NA TRBV2 NA CASSDLGAGLDTEAFF TGTGCCAGCAGTGACCTGGGAGCGGGCCTGGACACTGAAGCTTTCTTT
TRBJ2-1 NA TRBV4-3 NA CASSQGGASEKFF TGCGCCAGCAGCCAAGGCGGCGCTAGCGAGAAGTTCTTC
TRBJ1-5 NA TRBV4-2 once CASSHYWDEKYRAGNQPQHF TGTGCCAGCAGCCACTATTGGGACGAGAAGTATAGGGCGGGGAATCAGCCCCAGCATTTT
TRBJ1-3 NA TRBV7-9 NA CASIYDQGNIIYF TGTGCCAGCATCTACGACCAGGGAAACATCATATATTTT
TRBJ1-3 NA TRBV7-9 NA CASSLEFRVSGNTIYF TGTGCCAGCAGCTTAGAATTTCGGGTCTCTGGAAACACCATATATTTT
TRBJ2-1 NA TRBV10-3 NA CAIRAGNVYNEQFF TGTGCCATCCGCGCGGGTAATGTCTACAATGAGCAGTTCTTC
TRBJ2-7 NA TRBV11-3 NA CASSLAQDYEQYF TGTGCCAGCAGCTTAGCTCAGGACTACGAGCAGTACTTC
TRBJ1-5 TRBD1 TRBV19 NA CASSIVQGGNQPQHF TGTGCCAGTAGTATAGTCCAGGGGGGTAATCAGCCCCAGCATTTT
TRBJ2-7 NA TRBV27 NA CASSLSRGSLRYEQYF TGTGCCAGCAGTTTATCGCGAGGGTCTCTTCGGTACGAGCAGTACTTC
TRBJ2-5 NA TRBV9 NA CASSVEPSLGETQYF TGTGCCAGCAGCGTAGAGCCTTCCCTCGGGGAGACCCAGTACTTC
TRBJ1-1 NA TRBV19 NA CASSIDRYGGVGTEAFF TGTGCCAGTAGTATAGATAGGTATGGGGGGGTAGGCACTGAAGCTTTCTTT
TRBJ1-3 NA TRBV7-9 NA CASSFYSDKGSGNTIYF TGTGCCAGCAGCTTCTATTCTGACAAGGGGTCGGGAAACACCATATATTTT
TRBJ2-5 NA TRBV5-6 NA CASSPKQQGVPKETQYF TGTGCCAGCAGCCCCAAACAACAGGGAGTCCCCAAAGAGACCCAGTACTTC
TRBJ2-2 TRBD2 TRBV6-2/TRBV6-3 NA CASSYSLAGDEAAGELFF TGTGCCAGCAGTTACAGCCTAGCGGGGGATGAAGCTGCCGGGGAGCTGTTTTTT
TRBJ1-6 NA TRBV6-5 NA CASSLLNSPLHF TGTGCCAGCAGCCTCTTGAATTCACCCCTCCACTTT
TRBJ2-7 NA TRBV7-3 NA CASSNTDYDDTYEQYF TGTGCCAGCAGCAACACCGACTACGACGACACCTACGAGCAGTACTTC
TRBJ2-5 TRBD2 TRBV5-8 NA CASSFSYSSGGARETQYF TGTGCCAGCAGCTTTTCGTATTCCAGCGGGGGGGCGCGAGAGACCCAGTACTTC
TRBJ2-5 NA TRBV5-1 NA CASSKGLAGQPQETQYF TGCGCCAGCAGCAAGGGCCTCGCGGGACAGCCGCAAGAGACCCAGTACTTC
TRBJ1-2 TRBD1 TRBV5-1 NA CASSPRQGRGYTF TGCGCCAGCAGCCCCCGACAGGGCCGTGGCTACACCTTC
TRBJ1-2 NA TRBV9 once CASSVDNNYGYTF TGTGCCAGCAGCGTAGACAACAACTATGGCTACACCTTC
TRBJ2-3 NA TRBV14 NA CASSPPPAGPRDTQYF TGTGCCAGCAGCCCTCCTCCAGCGGGCCCTCGAGATACGCAGTATTTT
TRBJ1-1 NA TRBV12-3/TRBV12-4 NA CASSGGGRKAFF TGTGCCAGCAGTGGCGGGGGGCGTAAAGCTTTCTTT
TRBJ2-3 TRBD2 TRBV6-4 NA CASSDRAGGNTDTQYF TGTGCCAGCAGTGACAGAGCGGGGGGGAACACAGATACGCAGTATTTT
TRBJ1-5 TRBD1 TRBV18 NA CASSGQGVGQPQHF TGTGCCAGCTCGGGACAGGGTGTCGGCCAGCCCCAGCATTTT
TRBJ2-1 TRBD1 TRBV19 NA CASRRDSQRSSYNEQFF TGTGCCAGCCGTAGGGACAGCCAGAGGAGCTCCTACAATGAGCAGTTCTTC
TRBJ2-6 TRBD1 TRBV6-6 NA CASSPAPGQGSSGANVLTF TGTGCCAGCAGTCCCGCACCGGGACAGGGGAGCTCTGGGGCCAACGTCCTGACTTTC
TRBJ2-1 TRBD2 TRBV7-3 NA CASSLAGGTYNEQFF TGTGCCAGCAGCTTAGCGGGAGGAACTTACAATGAGCAGTTCTTC